This T cell receptor (beta chain) originates from a study of blood T cell repertoires in COVID-19. As for the study in general: PBMCs, B-cell-depleted T cells, or T cells provided the cDNA or gDNA that made up the material.

Germline lookup yields CDR1 SGHTA and CDR2 FQGNSA. CDR3 length equals 14 residues. V lost 5 bases and J lost 1; bases outside the gene matches: 3. Per the original methods: Reference gene primer amplification yielded estimated nucleated cell counts. Sequencing used immunoSEQ multiplex PCR; TCRdb keeps in-frame clones, though not all of them. The V and J calls and clone size were taken over from that table, and D and trimming were inferred from the DNA. Here the sample spans about 75,000 clones, about 90% being singletons. This clone was seen once. The genes are TRBV7-2 and TRBJ2-7; the match to TRBD2 covers 9 bases. The source material was peripheral blood. The sequence derives from a human donor in a cohort sampled during active COVID-19. The DNA for the CDR3 is TGTGCCAGCAGCATGGGACTAGCATCCTACGAGCAGTACTTC. Its translation is CASSMGLASYEQYF. The full variable domain, its missing parts supplied by reference TRBV7-2 and TRBJ2-7, is GAGVSQSPSNKVTEKGKDVELRCDPISGHTALYWYRQSLGQGLEFLIYFQGNSAPDKSGLPSDRFSAERTGGSVSTLTIQRTQQEDSAVYLCASSMGLASYEQYFGPGTRLTVT.